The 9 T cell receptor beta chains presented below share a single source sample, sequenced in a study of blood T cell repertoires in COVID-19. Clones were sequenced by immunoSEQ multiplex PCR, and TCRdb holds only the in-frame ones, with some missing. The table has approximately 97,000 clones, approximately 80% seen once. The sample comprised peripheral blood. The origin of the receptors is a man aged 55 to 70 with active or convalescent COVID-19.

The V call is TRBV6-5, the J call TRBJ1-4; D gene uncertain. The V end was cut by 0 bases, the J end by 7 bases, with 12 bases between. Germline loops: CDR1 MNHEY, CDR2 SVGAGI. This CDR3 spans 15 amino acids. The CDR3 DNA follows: TGTGCCAGCAGTTACTCCGGCACACGGGGTGAAAAACTGTTTTTT. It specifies CASSYSGTRGEKLFF.

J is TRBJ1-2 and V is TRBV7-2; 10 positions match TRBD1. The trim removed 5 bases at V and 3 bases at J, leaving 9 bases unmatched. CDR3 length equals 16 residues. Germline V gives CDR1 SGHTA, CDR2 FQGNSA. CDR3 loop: CASSISGTGVYYGYTF. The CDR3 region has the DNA TGTGCCAGCAGCATTTCCGGGACAGGGGTTTACTATGGCTACACCTTC.

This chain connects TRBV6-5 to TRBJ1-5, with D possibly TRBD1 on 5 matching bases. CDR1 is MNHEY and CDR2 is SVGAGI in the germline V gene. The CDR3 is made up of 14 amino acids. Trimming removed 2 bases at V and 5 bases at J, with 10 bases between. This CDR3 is CASSYGRGHQPQHF. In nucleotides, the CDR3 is TGTGCCAGCAGTTACGGGAGGGGACATCAGCCCCAGCATTTT.

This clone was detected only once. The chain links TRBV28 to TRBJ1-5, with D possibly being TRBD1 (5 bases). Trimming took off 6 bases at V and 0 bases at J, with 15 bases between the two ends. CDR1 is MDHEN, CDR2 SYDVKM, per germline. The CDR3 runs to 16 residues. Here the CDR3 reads CASSTDRIHSNQPQHF. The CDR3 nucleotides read TGTGCCAGCAGCACAGACAGAATTCATAGCAATCAGCCCCAGCATTTT. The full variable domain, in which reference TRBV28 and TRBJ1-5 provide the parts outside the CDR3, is DVKVTQSSRYLVKRTGEKVFLECVQDMDHENMFWYRQDPGLGLRLIYFSYDVKMKEKGDIPEGYSVSREKKERFSLILESASTNQTSMYLCASSTDRIHSNQPQHFGDGTRLSIL.

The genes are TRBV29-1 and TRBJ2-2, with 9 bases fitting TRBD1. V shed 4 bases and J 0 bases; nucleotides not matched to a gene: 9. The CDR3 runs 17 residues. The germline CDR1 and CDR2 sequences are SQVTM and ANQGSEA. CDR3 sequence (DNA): TGCAGCGTTGCTAAACCAGGACAGGGGTCGAACACCGGGGAGCTGTTTTTT. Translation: CSVAKPGQGSNTGELFF.

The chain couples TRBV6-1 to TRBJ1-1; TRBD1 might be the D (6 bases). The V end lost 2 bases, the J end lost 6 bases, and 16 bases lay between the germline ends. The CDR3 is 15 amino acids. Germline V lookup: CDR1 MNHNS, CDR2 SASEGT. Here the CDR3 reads CASSEPTGTMSEAFF. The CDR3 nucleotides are TGTGCCAGCAGTGAACCCACAGGGACGATGTCTGAAGCTTTCTTT.

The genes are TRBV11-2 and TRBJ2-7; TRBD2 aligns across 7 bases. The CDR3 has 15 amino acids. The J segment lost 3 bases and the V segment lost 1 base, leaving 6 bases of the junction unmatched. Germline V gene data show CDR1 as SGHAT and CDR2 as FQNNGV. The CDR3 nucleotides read TGTGCCAGCAGCTTAGGGGGGGGTCCCTTCTACGAGCAGTACTTC. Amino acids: CASSLGGGPFYEQYF.

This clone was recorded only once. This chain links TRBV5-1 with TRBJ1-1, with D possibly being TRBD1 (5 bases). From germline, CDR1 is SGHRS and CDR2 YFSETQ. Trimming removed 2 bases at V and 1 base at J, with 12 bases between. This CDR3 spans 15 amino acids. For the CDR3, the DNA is TGCGCCAGCAGCTTCACCGCAGGGCCGAACACTGAAGCTTTCTTT. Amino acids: CASSFTAGPNTEAFF.

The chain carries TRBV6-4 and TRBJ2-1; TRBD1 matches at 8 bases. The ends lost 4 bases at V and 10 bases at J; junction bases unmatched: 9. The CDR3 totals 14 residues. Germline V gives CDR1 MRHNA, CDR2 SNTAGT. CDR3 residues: CASSASTGVGEQFF. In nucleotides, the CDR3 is TGTGCCAGCAGTGCCTCGACAGGGGTTGGGGAGCAGTTCTTC.